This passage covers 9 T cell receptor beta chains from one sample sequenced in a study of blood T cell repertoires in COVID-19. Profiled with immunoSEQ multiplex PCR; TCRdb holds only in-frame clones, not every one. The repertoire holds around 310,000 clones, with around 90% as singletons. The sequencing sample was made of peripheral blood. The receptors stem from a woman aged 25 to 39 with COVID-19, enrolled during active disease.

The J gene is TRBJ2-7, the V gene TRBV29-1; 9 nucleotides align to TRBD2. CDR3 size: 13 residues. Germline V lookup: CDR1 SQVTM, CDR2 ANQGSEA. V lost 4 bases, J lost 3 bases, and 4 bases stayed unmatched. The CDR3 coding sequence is TGCAGCGTTGGCGGGAGGGCCCACTACGAGCAGTACTTC. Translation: CSVGGRAHYEQYF.

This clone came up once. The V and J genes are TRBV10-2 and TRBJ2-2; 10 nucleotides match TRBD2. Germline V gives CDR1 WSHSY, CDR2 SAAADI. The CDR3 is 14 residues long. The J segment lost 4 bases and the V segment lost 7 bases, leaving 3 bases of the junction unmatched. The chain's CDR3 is CASTSGSSTGELFF. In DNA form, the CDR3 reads TGCGCCAGCACTAGCGGGAGCTCCACCGGGGAGCTGTTTTTT.

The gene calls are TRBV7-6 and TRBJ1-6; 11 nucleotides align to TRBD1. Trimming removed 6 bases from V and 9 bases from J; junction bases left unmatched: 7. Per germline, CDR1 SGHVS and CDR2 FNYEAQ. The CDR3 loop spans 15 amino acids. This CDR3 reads CASSTSGTGGSPLHF. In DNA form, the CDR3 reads TGTGCCAGCAGTACCTCCGGGACAGGGGGTTCACCCCTCCACTTT.

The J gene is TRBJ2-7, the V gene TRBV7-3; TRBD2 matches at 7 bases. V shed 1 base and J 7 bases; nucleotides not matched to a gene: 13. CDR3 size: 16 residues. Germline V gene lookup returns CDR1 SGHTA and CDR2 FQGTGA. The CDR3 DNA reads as TGTGCCAGCAGCTTAATAGGAGGACTAGAGGTGGCTGAGCAGTACTTC. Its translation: CASSLIGGLEVAEQYF.

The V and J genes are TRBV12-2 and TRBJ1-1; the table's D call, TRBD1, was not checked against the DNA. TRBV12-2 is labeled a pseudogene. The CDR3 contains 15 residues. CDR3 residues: CASRDGGQMNTEAFF. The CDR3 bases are TGTGCAAGTCGCGACGGGGGACAGATGAACACTGAAGCTTTCTTT.

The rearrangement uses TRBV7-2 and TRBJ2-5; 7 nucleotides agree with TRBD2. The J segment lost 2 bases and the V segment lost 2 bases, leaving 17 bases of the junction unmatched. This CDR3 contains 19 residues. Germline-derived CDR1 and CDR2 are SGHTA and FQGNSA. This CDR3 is CASSLKSPPLGLEQETQYF. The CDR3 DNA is TGTGCCAGCAGCTTAAAGTCCCCGCCTTTAGGACTAGAACAAGAGACCCAGTACTTC.

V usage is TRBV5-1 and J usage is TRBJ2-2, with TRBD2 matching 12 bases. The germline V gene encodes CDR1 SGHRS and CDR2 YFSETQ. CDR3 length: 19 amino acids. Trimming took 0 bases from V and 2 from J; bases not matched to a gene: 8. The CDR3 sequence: CASSLGLVLAGGNTGELFF. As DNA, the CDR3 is TGCGCCAGCAGCTTGGGCCTGGTACTAGCGGGAGGTAACACCGGGGAGCTGTTTTTT.

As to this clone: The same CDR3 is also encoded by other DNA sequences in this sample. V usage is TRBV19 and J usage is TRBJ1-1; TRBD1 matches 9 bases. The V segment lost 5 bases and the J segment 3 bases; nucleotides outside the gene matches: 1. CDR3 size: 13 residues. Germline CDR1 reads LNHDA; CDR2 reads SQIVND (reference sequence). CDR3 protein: CASSRDRDTEAFF. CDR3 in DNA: TGTGCCAGTAGTCGGGACAGGGACACTGAAGCTTTCTTT.

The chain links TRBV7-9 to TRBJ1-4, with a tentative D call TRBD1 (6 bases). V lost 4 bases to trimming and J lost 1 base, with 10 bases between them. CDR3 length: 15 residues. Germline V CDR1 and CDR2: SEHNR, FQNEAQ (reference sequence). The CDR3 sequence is CASSSRGLTNEKLFF. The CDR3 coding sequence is TGTGCCAGCAGCTCTAGGGGGTTAACTAATGAAAAACTGTTTTTT.